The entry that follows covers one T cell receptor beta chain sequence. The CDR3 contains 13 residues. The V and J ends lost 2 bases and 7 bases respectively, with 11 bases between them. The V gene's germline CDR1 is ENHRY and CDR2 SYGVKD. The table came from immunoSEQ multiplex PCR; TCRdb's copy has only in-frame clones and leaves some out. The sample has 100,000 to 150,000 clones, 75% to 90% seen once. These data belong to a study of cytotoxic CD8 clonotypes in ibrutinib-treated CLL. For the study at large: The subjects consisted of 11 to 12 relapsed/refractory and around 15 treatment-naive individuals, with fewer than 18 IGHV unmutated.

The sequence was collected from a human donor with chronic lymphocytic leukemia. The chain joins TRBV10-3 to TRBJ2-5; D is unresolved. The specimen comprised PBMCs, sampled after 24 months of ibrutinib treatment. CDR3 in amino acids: CAISEGGVGTQYF. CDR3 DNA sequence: TGTGCCATCAGTGAGGGTGGCGTTGGGACCCAGTACTTC.